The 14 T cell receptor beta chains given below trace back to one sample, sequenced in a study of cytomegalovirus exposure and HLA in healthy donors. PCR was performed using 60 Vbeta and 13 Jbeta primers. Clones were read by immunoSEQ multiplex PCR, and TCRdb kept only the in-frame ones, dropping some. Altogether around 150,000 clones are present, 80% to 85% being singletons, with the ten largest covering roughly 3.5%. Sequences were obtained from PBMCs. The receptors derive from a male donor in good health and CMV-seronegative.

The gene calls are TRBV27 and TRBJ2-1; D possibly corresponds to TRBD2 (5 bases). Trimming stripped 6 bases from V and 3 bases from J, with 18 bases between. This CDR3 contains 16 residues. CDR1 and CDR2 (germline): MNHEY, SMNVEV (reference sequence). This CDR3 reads CASSPLRESFYNEQFF. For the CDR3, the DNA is TGTGCCAGCAGCCCCCTGAGGGAATCCTTCTACAATGAGCAGTTCTTC.

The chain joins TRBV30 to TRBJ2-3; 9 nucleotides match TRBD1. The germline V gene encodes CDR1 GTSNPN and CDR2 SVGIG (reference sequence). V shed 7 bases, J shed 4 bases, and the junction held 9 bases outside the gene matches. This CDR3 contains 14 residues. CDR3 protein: CAYGTGNSADTQYF. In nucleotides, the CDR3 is TGTGCCTACGGGACAGGGAATAGCGCAGATACGCAGTATTTT.

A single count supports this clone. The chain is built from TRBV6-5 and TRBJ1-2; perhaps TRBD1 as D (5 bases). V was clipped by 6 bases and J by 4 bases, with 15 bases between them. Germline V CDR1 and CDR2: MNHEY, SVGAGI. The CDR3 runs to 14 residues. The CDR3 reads CASSHGQAGYGYTF. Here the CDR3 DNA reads TGTGCCAGCAGCCACGGACAAGCGGGCTATGGCTACACCTTC.

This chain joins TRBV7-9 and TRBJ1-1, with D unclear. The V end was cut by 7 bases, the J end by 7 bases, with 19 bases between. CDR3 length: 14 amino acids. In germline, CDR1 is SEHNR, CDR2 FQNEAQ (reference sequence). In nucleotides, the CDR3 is TGTGCCAGCAACTCCATCGGGGTTAACCTTGAAGCTTTCTTT. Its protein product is CASNSIGVNLEAFF.

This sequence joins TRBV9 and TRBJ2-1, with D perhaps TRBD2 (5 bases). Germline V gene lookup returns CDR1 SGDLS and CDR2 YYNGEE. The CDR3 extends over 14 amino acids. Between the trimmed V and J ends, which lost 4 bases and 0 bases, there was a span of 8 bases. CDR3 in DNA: TGTGCCAGCAGCCCCGCGGGCTCCTACAATGAGCAGTTCTTC. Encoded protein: CASSPAGSYNEQFF.

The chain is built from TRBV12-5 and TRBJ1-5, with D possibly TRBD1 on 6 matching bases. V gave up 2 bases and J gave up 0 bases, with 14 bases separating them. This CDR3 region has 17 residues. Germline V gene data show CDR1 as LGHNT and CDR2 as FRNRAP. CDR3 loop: CASGLSEGGVSNQPQHF. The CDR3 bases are TGTGCTAGTGGTTTGTCGGAAGGGGGAGTTAGCAATCAGCCCCAGCATTTT.

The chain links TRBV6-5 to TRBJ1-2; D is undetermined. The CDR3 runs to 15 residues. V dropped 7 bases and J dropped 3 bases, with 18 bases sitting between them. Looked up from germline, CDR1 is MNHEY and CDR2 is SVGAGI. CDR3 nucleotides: TGTGCCAGCACCCTTAAGGCGGGTTTTTACTATGGCTACACCTTC. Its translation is CASTLKAGFYYGYTF.

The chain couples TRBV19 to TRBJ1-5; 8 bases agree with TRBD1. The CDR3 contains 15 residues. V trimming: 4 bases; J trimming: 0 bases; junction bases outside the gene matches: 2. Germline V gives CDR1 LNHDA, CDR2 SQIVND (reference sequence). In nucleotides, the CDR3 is TGTGCCAGTAGTAAGGGACAGGCTAGCAATCAGCCCCAGCATTTT. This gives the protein CASSKGQASNQPQHF.

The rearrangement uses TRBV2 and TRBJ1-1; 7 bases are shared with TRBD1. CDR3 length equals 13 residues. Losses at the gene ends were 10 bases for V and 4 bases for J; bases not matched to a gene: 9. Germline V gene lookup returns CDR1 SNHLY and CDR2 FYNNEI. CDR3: CAIRLRQGTEAFF. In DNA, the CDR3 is TGTGCCATCAGGTTACGACAGGGCACTGAAGCTTTCTTT.

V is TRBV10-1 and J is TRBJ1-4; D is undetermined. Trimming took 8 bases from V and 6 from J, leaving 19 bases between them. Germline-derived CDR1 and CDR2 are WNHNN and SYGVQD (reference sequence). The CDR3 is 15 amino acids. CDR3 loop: CASPILRSRDEKLFF. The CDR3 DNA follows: TGCGCCAGCCCCATCCTCAGGTCGAGGGATGAAAAACTGTTTTTT.

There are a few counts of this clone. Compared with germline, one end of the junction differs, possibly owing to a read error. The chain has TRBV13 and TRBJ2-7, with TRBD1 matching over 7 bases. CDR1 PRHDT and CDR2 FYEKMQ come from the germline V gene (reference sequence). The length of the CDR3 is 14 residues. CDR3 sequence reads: CASSLDRVSYEQYF. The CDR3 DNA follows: TGTGCCAGCAGTTTAGACAGGGTCTCCTACGAGCAGTACTTC.

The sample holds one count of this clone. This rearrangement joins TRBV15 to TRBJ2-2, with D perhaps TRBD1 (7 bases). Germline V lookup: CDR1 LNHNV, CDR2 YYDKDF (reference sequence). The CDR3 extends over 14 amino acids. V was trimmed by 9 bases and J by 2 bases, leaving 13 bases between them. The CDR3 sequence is CATGRGENTGELFF. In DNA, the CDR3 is TGTGCCACTGGCAGGGGGGAAAACACCGGGGAGCTGTTTTTT.

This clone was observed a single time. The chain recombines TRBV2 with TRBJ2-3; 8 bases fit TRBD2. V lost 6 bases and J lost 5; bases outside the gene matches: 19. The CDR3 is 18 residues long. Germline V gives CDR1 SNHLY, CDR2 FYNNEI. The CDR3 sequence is CASSSGSGRIPWEDTQYF. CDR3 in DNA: TGTGCCAGCAGCTCTGGGAGCGGGAGAATCCCATGGGAAGATACGCAGTATTTT.

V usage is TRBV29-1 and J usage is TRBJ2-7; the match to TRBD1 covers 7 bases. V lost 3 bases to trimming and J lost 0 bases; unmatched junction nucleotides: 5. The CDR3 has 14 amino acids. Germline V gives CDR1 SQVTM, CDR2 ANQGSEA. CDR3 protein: CSVEGQTTSYEQYF. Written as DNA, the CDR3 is TGCAGCGTTGAGGGACAGACAACCTCCTACGAGCAGTACTTC.